This TCR beta chain was profiled in a study of T cell repertoires in cytomegalovirus infection. Study-wide context: TCR beta signatures that were public indicated CMV infection and matching HLA type.

CDR1 and CDR2 (germline): MGHRA, YSYEKL. The CDR3 length is 15 residues. V was pared by 0 bases and J by 0 bases, with 6 bases between. TCRdb analysed the reads with MiXCR anew, one entry per CDR3 protein. In the table there are about 900,000 distinct CDR3 sequences, around 31% of which are singletons. As for this clonotype: The antigen remains undetermined.

The material was cultured CD8+ T cells from PBMCs, obtained from culture after CMV antigen stimulation. This sequence joins TRBV4-1 and TRBJ1-5; D not resolved. The origin of this receptor is a human donor in good health (CMV status not recorded). Some clones in this sample may be carry-over from other donors' samples. The CDR3 DNA is TGCGCCAGCAGCCAAGAAGGAGCTAGCAATCAGCCCCAGCATTTT. This sequence encodes CASSQEGASNQPQHF.